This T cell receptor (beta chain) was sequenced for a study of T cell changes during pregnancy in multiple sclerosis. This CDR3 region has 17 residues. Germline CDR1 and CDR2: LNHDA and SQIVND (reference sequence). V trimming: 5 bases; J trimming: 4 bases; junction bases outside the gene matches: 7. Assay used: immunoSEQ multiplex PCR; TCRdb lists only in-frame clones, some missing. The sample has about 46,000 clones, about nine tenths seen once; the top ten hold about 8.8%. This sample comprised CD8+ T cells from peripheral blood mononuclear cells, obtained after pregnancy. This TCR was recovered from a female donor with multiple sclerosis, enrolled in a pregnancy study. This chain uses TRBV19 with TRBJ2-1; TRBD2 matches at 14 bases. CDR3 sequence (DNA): TGTGCCAGTAGTCCCGGGACTAGCGGGAGCTTTTACAATGAGCAGTTCTTC. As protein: CASSPGTSGSFYNEQFF.